This T cell receptor beta chain was identified during a study of PD-L1 blockade in urothelial cancer (dated by TCRdb to 2016 to 2017). Turning to the overall study: Every patient began therapy in 2014 and was given atezolizumab 1,200 mg intravenously every 3 weeks. TCR sequencing covered pretreatment tumor samples and matched, serially collected peripheral blood taken before and after atezolizumab treatment. Blood samples yielded a median of around 150,000 T cells and roughly 80,000 unique TCRs, with median clonality 0.080. About 85% of the 29 patients were identified as males with urothelial cancer of bladder origin, and a prior smoking history was reported by 18 of 29 patients. Blood samples were analyzed 3 weeks after the start of treatment (second dose) and 6 weeks after the start of treatment. Around 30 patients had pretreatment blood TCR-seq, approximately 24 had at least one posttreatment blood collection, and approximately 24 had tumor TCR-seq. Durable clinical benefit was defined as progression-free survival longer than 6 months, and TCR features were also tested against progression-free and overall survival. In the same patients, pretreatment tumors underwent whole exome sequencing and RNA sequencing in addition to TCR sequencing. Somatic, immune and clinical correlates of response to PD-L1 blockade with atezolizumab in urothelial cancer were the focus of an exploratory multi-omic analysis. Nine patients reached durable clinical benefit, while 20 patients did not. An ECOG performance status of 0 or 1 was recorded for the patients, and 0 to 3 prior chemotherapy regimens had been received by the patients.

The meaning of the sample's time point label: peripheral blood 6 weeks after treatment start. A total of 25 to 30 patients with locally advanced or metastatic urothelial carcinoma, treated at Memorial Sloan Kettering on a trial protocol, made up the cohort. Peripheral blood mononuclear cells were collected pretreatment and during treatment, with between 1 and 8 total time points per patient. The Qiagen DNeasy Blood extraction kit was used to purify genomic DNA from total PBMCs and from tumor samples. PBMCs were collected pretreatment and during treatment, and were isolated and stored as previously described. The germline V gene specifies SGHRS as CDR1 and YFSETQ as CDR2. V loses 2 bases at its end and J loses 0 bases; junction bases beyond the gene matches: 1. Spanning cysteine to phenylalanine, the CDR3 consists of 15 amino acids. Only CDR3 DNA remains: 45 bases, in frame from the first base. About this clone: This receptor's antigen is unknown. No much larger clone is present one base from it, and per-base qualities are unavailable.

Synthetic TCR analog templates were spiked into each PCR so that absolute template abundance could be estimated from read counts. The immunoSEQ assay was used to amplify TCRbeta CDR3 regions from genomic DNA with bias-controlled V and J gene primers. Rearranged TCRbeta segments were sequenced at approximately 20X coverage. The study's own analysis went as follows. Clustering was used to correct sequencing errors, and CDR3s were annotated against IMGT so that V, D and J genes could be assigned. Downstream analyses used only productive TCRbeta rearrangements and left out out-of-frame or stop-codon sequences. Clonality was computed as one minus Shannon entropy normalized by the log of the number of unique productive sequences. Fisher's exact test with Benjamini-Hochberg correction, using a cutoff of adjusted p below 0.01, was how clones that differed between time points or between blood and tumor were identified. TCRdb mirrors the immuneACCESS table, restricted to in-frame sequences. Some clones are absent from its copies; in checked studies, under half trace to an unresolved V gene, and the reason for the others is unknown. From that table come the V and J calls and clone size; the DNA was used to work out D and trimming. The sample includes around 80,000 clones, with 91% observed a single time. 0.87% of the sample is held by the ten biggest clonotypes.

The research as a whole found: Among patients with durable benefit, tumor-associated TCR clones showed greater expansion in peripheral blood 3 weeks after treatment started (n of about 20, p = 0.022). A pretreatment peripheral blood TCR clonality below the median was linked to improved progression-free and overall survival. Small sample size (n ≈ 30) and many exploratory analyses mean the results are intended to be hypothesis-generating.

This chain joins TRBV5-1 to TRBJ2-3, with 9 middle bases fitting TRBD2. This sequence was found in a woman older than 75 with urothelial cancer. The source material was PBMCs, sampled around atezolizumab (anti-PD-L1) treatment. The CDR3 protein is CASSFAGGSTDTQYF. The DNA reads TGCGCCAGCAGCTTCGCGGGAGGGAGCACAGATACGCAGTATTTT.